Listed below are T cell receptor beta chains from one sample, sequenced in a study of blood T cell repertoires in COVID-19. Assay used: immunoSEQ multiplex PCR; TCRdb lists only in-frame clones, some missing. The table shows a few hundred thousand clones, with approximately 90% occurring only once. Material for sequencing was peripheral blood. The receptors derive from a man younger than 30 with active or convalescent COVID-19. Both conserved end residues are part of each CDR3. A D gene is named only where the DNA matches it firmly. Clone sizes are given selectively: once, few, many, or a class where the clone is expanded.

D gene | J gene | V gene | clone size | CDR3 protein | CDR3 DNA
- | TRBJ2-1 | TRBV4-1 | - | CASSQVFSSEQFF | TGCGCCAGCAGCCAAGTATTTAGTTCTGAGCAGTTCTTC
TRBD1 | TRBJ2-3 | TRBV19 | - | CASRTSGQVISTDTQYF | TGTGCCAGTAGGACATCGGGACAGGTGATTAGCACAGATACGCAGTATTTT
TRBD2 | TRBJ2-1 | TRBV11-3 | few | CASSLGLAGGRQFF | TGTGCCAGCAGCTTAGGACTAGCGGGGGGGAGGCAGTTCTTC
- | TRBJ2-3 | TRBV25-1 | - | CASRYSDTQYF | TGTGCCAGCAGGTATTCAGATACGCAGTATTTT
TRBD2 | TRBJ2-7 | TRBV7-6 | - | CASSLESAGGPGEQYF | TGTGCCAGCAGCTTAGAGTCGGCGGGAGGGCCGGGGGAGCAGTACTTC
TRBD1 | TRBJ1-1 | TRBV7-3 | - | CASSKDREGIAFF | TGTGCCAGCAGCAAGGACAGGGAGGGGATAGCTTTCTTT
- | TRBJ1-1 | TRBV7-2 | - | CASSFAGNTEAFF | TGTGCCAGCAGCTTTGCGGGGAACACTGAAGCTTTCTTT
TRBD2 | TRBJ2-7 | TRBV7-2 | - | CASSFDSGSNYEQYF | TGTGCCAGCAGCTTCGATAGCGGGAGCAACTACGAGCAGTACTTC
TRBD2 | TRBJ2-1 | TRBV24-1 | - | CATSVGRGSTNNEQFF | TGTGCCACCAGTGTAGGGCGCGGGAGTACAAACAATGAGCAGTTCTTC
TRBD2 | TRBJ2-5 | TRBV19 | - | CASSPTSAQETQYF | TGTGCCAGTAGTCCGACTAGCGCCCAAGAGACCCAGTACTTC
TRBD1 | TRBJ1-4 | TRBV7-2 | - | CASGGTVNEKLFF | TGTGCCAGCGGGGGGACAGTTAATGAAAAACTGTTTTTT
TRBD1 | TRBJ1-5 | TRBV28 | once | CASSLQGGPNQPQHF | TGTGCCAGCAGTTTACAGGGGGGCCCCAATCAGCCCCAGCATTTT
- | TRBJ2-3 | TRBV30 | few | CAWSRGSTDTQYF | TGTGCCTGGTCTCGGGGTAGCACAGATACGCAGTATTTT
TRBD1 | TRBJ2-2 | TRBV5-5 | - | CASSWLVRTGGATGELFF | TGTGCCAGCAGCTGGTTGGTGAGGACAGGGGGCGCCACCGGGGAGCTGTTTTTT
- | TRBJ2-7 | TRBV19 | once | CASSISFDDTTSYEQYF | TGTGCCAGTAGTATTTCCTTTGATGACACCACCTCCTACGAGCAGTACTTC
TRBD1 | TRBJ2-2 | TRBV7-6 | - | CASSLGDRVEELFF | TGTGCCAGCAGCTTAGGGGACAGGGTAGAGGAGCTGTTTTTT
TRBD2 | TRBJ2-7 | TRBV11-2 | - | CASSGISGGLPYEQYF | TGTGCCAGCAGCGGAATTAGCGGGGGTCTCCCCTACGAGCAGTACTTC
TRBD2 | TRBJ2-5 | TRBV27 | - | CASSSELGRGGETQYF | TGTGCCAGCAGTTCTGAATTAGGACGGGGGGGAGAGACCCAGTACTTC
- | TRBJ1-1 | TRBV29-1 | few | CSVERGNTEAFF | TGCAGCGTTGAGCGGGGGAACACTGAAGCTTTCTTT
TRBD1 | TRBJ2-1 | TRBV9 | - | CASSVVAEGARSYNEQFF | TGTGCCAGCAGCGTAGTAGCCGAGGGGGCCCGCTCCTACAATGAGCAGTTCTTC
- | TRBJ1-2 | TRBV5-6 | - | CASSPVADYGYTF | TGTGCCAGCAGCCCAGTTGCGGATTATGGCTACACCTTC
- | TRBJ1-1 | TRBV6-2/TRBV6-3 | - | CASSYSSLWNTEAFF | TGTGCCAGCAGTTACTCATCCTTGTGGAACACTGAAGCTTTCTTT
- | TRBJ2-1 | TRBV7-9 | - | CASRKQGYNEQFF | TGTGCCAGCCGTAAGCAGGGTTACAATGAGCAGTTCTTC
- | TRBJ1-5 | TRBV28 | - | CASSYRVQPQHF | TGTGCCAGCAGTTACAGGGTTCAGCCCCAGCATTTT